A selection of T cell receptor beta chains follows, all from one sample in a study of T cell responses to AZD1222 COVID-19 vaccine. Method: immunoSEQ multiplex PCR; TCRdb's copy keeps in-frame clones and lacks some. The table has around 100,000 clones, about 89% seen once. Sequences were derived from peripheral blood, sampled on day 0 of AZD1222 vaccination. Receptor source: an adult in good health. Each CDR3 is given with its conserved first and last residue. The order of the fields is V gene, clone size, J gene, D gene, CDR3 DNA, CDR3 protein. A D gene is named only where the DNA matches it firmly. A clone size is listed for some rows: how often the clone was seen (once, few, many), or a class if it is expanded.

TRBV6-6	.	TRBJ2-1	TRBD2	TGTGCCAGCAGTCCCGTTTGGGCTAGCGGGGGAAATTTCAATGAGCAGTTCTTC	CASSPVWASGGNFNEQFF
TRBV15	.	TRBJ2-3	TRBD2	TGTGCCACCAGCAGAGTTCTAGCGGGGTCCACAGATACGCAGTATTTT	CATSRVLAGSTDTQYF
TRBV5-6	few	TRBJ2-3	TRBD1	TGTGCCAGCAGCCTCCCCGGGACAGCTAGCACAGATACGCAGTATTTT	CASSLPGTASTDTQYF
TRBV6-5	.	TRBJ1-3	.	TGTGCCAGCAGTTACGCGGCGGTGGCGAGTGGAAACACCATATATTTT	CASSYAAVASGNTIYF
TRBV19	.	TRBJ1-4	.	TGTGCCAGTAGGGCAGTACATAATGAAAAACTGTTTTTT	CASRAVHNEKLFF
TRBV13	.	TRBJ1-1	.	TGTGCCAGCAGCCGGGCCCCGGGGGAAGCTTTCTTT	CASSRAPGEAFF
TRBV5-1	.	TRBJ2-5	.	TGCGCCAGCAGCTTTCTAAGCGGAGAAGAGACCCAGTACTTC	CASSFLSGEETQYF
TRBV3-1/TRBV3-2	.	TRBJ1-6	.	TGTGCCAGCAGCCAGGGGAATTCTCGCTCACCCCTCCACTTT	CASSQGNSRSPLHF
TRBV6-5	.	TRBJ1-4	TRBD1	TGTGCCAGCAGAATGGGGGACAGGGTTAATGAAAAACTGTTTTTT	CASRMGDRVNEKLFF
TRBV4-1	once	TRBJ2-4	.	TGCGCCAGCAGCCAAGGTTCCGGGGTCGGGGCCAAAAACATTCAGTACTTC	CASSQGSGVGAKNIQYF
TRBV25-1	.	TRBJ2-7	.	TGTGCCACCTCCTTTAGGACTGACTACGAGCAGTACTTC	CATSFRTDYEQYF
TRBV27	.	TRBJ2-3	.	TGTGCCAGCAGTCGAGAGGTCGGTACGCAGTATTTT	CASSREVGTQYF
TRBV16	.	TRBJ1-1	.	TGTGCCAGCAGCCAAACCGGGACGGTGAACACTGAAGCTTTCTTT	CASSQTGTVNTEAFF
TRBV14	.	TRBJ2-1	TRBD1	TGTGCCAGCAGCCCCGGCTTCGGACAGGGAGAGTTCTTC	CASSPGFGQGEFF
TRBV6-5	.	TRBJ1-2	TRBD1	TGTGCCAGCAGGTCCCTGACAGGGGTCTATGGCTACACCTTC	CASRSLTGVYGYTF
TRBV29-1	.	TRBJ2-1	TRBD2	TGCAGCGGGGGACTAGCGGGAGTAGGATCCTACAATGAGCAGTTCTTC	CSGGLAGVGSYNEQFF
TRBV7-2	.	TRBJ2-7	TRBD2	TGTGCCAGCAGCGGTCAGCGGGGGGACGAGCAGTACTTC	CASSGQRGDEQYF
TRBV28	.	TRBJ2-7	.	TGTGCCAGCAGTTACCTTTCCAGGACCTACGAGCAGTACTTC	CASSYLSRTYEQYF
TRBV7-9	.	TRBJ2-3	.	TGTGCCAGCAGCTTAGGGTTCGCGGCCGGGACTTTCAGCACAGATACGCAGTATTTT	CASSLGFAAGTFSTDTQYF
TRBV7-3	.	TRBJ1-1	TRBD1	TGTGCCAGCAGGGGACAGGGGGCGACTGAAGCTTTCTTT	CASRGQGATEAFF
TRBV28	.	TRBJ2-7	TRBD1	TGTGCCAGCAGTTTTAGGGACAGGGACTACGAGCAGTACTTC	CASSFRDRDYEQYF
TRBV5-1	.	TRBJ2-1	TRBD2	TGCGCCAGCAGCCAACTAGCGGGCTACAATGAGCAGTTCTTC	CASSQLAGYNEQFF
TRBV19	.	TRBJ1-2	.	TGTGCCAGTAGTCCCAGCCTAGAGGCGAACTATGGCTACACCTTC	CASSPSLEANYGYTF
TRBV11-2	.	TRBJ1-1	TRBD1	TGTGCCAGCAGCTCCGACAGGGGGTTTACGGACACTGAAGCTTTCTTT	CASSSDRGFTDTEAFF
TRBV10-2	.	TRBJ1-1	TRBD1	TGCGCCAGCTGTCCAGGCATACGGACAGGGTGGTTGTCTTGGGGCACTGAAGCTTTCTTT	CASCPGIRTGWLSWGTEAFF
TRBV2	many	TRBJ2-7	TRBD2	TGTGCCAGCAGTGCGGCGGGAGCAGGGTACGAGCAGTACTTC	CASSAAGAGYEQYF
TRBV29-1	.	TRBJ1-1	.	TGCAGCGCCCCCCGGGTGAACACTGAAGCTTTCTTT	CSAPRVNTEAFF
TRBV24-1	.	TRBJ2-7	TRBD1	TGTGCCACCAGTGATATAAAGACAGGGACCTACGAGCAGTACTTC	CATSDIKTGTYEQYF
TRBV27	.	TRBJ1-1	.	TGTGCCAGCAGCTCGATCTGGGACACTGAAGCTTTCTTT	CASSSIWDTEAFF
TRBV15	.	TRBJ2-4	.	TGTGCCACCAGCAGAGGACAAGCCGCCAAAAACATTCAGTACTTC	CATSRGQAAKNIQYF
TRBV6-1	.	TRBJ1-5	.	TGTGCCAGCAGTGATTACATTTTCGCGGCAGGCAATCAGCCCCAGCATTTT	CASSDYIFAAGNQPQHF
TRBV11-2	.	TRBJ2-2	.	TGTGCCAGCAGCTTAGAGACGGGGGAGCTGTTTTTT	CASSLETGELFF
TRBV30	.	TRBJ1-2	.	TGTGCCTGGAGTGTCGCCAGGGATGGTGGCTACACCTTC	CAWSVARDGGYTF